The T cell receptor beta chain under discussion was sequenced for a study of T cell repertoires in aging, cancer and after chemotherapy. Study details: Six age groups, ranging from 30 or younger to 70 or older, included the donors. Patients with glioblastoma brain tumors were sampled before and after temozolomide-based therapy.

TRB rearrangements spanning V, D and J were amplified using mixed TRB-A/B primers. One entry per CDR3 protein results from TCRdb running MiXCR on the multiplex PCR reads. This sample yields roughly 8,500 distinct CDR3 sequences, of which about 53% are seen a single time; 3.5% belongs to the top ten. Germline CDR1 reads SEHNR; CDR2 reads FQNEAQ (reference sequence). V gave up 5 bases and J gave up 7 bases, with 5 bases separating them. The CDR3 consists of 10 residues. The template was genomic DNA from peripheral blood, not RNA. With respect to this clonotype: Its antigen is not known.

General study findings and limits: Loss of evenness, beyond lost richness, contributed to age-related TCR diversity decline in cancer patients. Untreated cancer patients had significantly lower blood TCR diversity than age-matched healthy donors.

The source of this sequence is a human donor with a solid tumor. Source material: blood. The chain has TRBV7-9 and TRBJ1-1; D uncertain. The CDR3 DNA follows: TGTGCCAGCAGCAGGGTTGAAGCTTTCTTT. Encoded protein: CASSRVEAFF.